Presented here are 19 T cell receptor beta chains from one specimen sequenced in a study of shared clonotypes between healthy human individuals. This table comes from immunoSEQ multiplex PCR, and its TCRdb copy is limited to in-frame clones, with some not included. The profile shows millions of clones, about 94% of them singletons. Naive CD8 cells lacked CD45RO and underwent positive selection for CCR7, leaving out terminally differentiated effector memory CD45RA+ cells. Material for sequencing was naive CD8+ T cells sorted from blood. These receptors came from a man between 18 and 29 years old in good health.

This sequence joins TRBV5-6 and TRBJ2-1; TRBD2 matches 12 bases. V shed 7 bases and J 8 bases; nucleotides not matched to a gene: 7. The CDR3 totals 14 residues. Germline assignment: CDR1 SGHDT and CDR2 YYEEEE. CDR3 in amino acids: CASSGTSGFYEQFF. DNA of the CDR3: TGTGCCAGCTCCGGGACTAGCGGGTTCTATGAGCAGTTCTTC. Looking up the rest from reference TRBV5-6 and TRBJ2-1 gives the full variable domain: DAGVTQSPTHLIKTRGQQVTLRCSPKSGHDTVSWYQQALGQGPQFIFQYYEEEERQRGNFPDRFSGHQFPNYSSELNVNALLLGDSALYLCASSGTSGFYEQFFGPGTRLTVL.

The chain couples TRBV27 to TRBJ1-3, with D tentatively TRBD1 (5 bases). With 5 bases removed from V and 7 bases from J, the gap between germline ends came to 15 bases. CDR3 size: 14 residues. Per germline, CDR1 MNHEY and CDR2 SMNVEV (reference sequence). This CDR3 is CASSPQTDRNTIYF. For the CDR3, the DNA is TGTGCCAGCAGTCCTCAGACAGATCGGAACACCATATATTTT.

Points on this clone: The same CDR3 can be traced to other DNA sequences in this sample. This sequence joins TRBV11-2 and TRBJ2-2; D uncertain. The CDR3 length is 11 residues. In germline, CDR1 is SGHAT, CDR2 FQNNGV. V was shortened by 5 bases and J by 5 bases, with 3 bases between the two germline ends. The CDR3 here is CASSRTGELFF. DNA of the CDR3: TGTGCCAGCAGCCGGACCGGGGAGCTGTTTTTT.

The chain is built from TRBV9 and TRBJ2-7; D is tentatively TRBD1 or TRBD2 (6 bases each). The CDR3 runs 13 residues. The V gene lost 0 bases and the J gene lost 5 bases, with 9 bases spanning the gap. Per the germline V gene, CDR1 is SGDLS and CDR2 is YYNGEE. This CDR3 reads CASSVDGGDEQYF. Here the CDR3 DNA reads TGTGCCAGCAGCGTAGACGGGGGCGACGAGCAGTACTTC.

This sequence joins TRBV19 and TRBJ2-5, with TRBD1 identical over 9 bases. Germline CDR1 is LNHDA and CDR2 is SQIVND (reference sequence). The CDR3 is 14 residues long. J was trimmed by 5 bases and V by 9 bases; bases with no gene match: 10. Written as DNA, the CDR3 is TGTGCCAGCGAACCGGGACAGGGTTCGGAGACCCAGTACTTC. Translated, it gives CASEPGQGSETQYF.

The chain combines TRBV7-3 with TRBJ2-3; maybe TRBD2 (6 bases). The V gene's germline CDR1 is SGHTA and CDR2 FQGTGA. This CDR3 is built from 13 residues. Trimming removed 4 bases at V and 4 bases at J, with 9 bases between. The chain's CDR3 is CASSSGGADTQYF. The CDR3 bases are TGTGCCAGCAGCTCAGGCGGGGCAGATACGCAGTATTTT.

This chain uses TRBV7-6 with TRBJ2-2; TRBD2 aligns across 8 bases. Germline V gene sequence: CDR1 SGHVS, CDR2 FNYEAQ. CDR3 length equals 17 residues. Trimming at V came to 4 bases and at J to 3 bases, leaving 10 bases not matched to a gene. The chain's CDR3 is CASSSSGTSSYTGELFF. The CDR3 DNA follows: TGTGCCAGCAGCTCCTCCGGGACTAGTTCGTACACCGGGGAGCTGTTTTTT.

This rearrangement joins TRBV28 to TRBJ2-5; 13 nucleotides match TRBD2. V trimming: 2 bases; J trimming: 1 base; junction bases outside the gene matches: 13. CDR1 and CDR2 (germline): MDHEN, SYDVKM. CDR3 size: 20 residues. The CDR3 region is CASSLRRTSGSVAAQETQYF. The CDR3, as DNA: TGTGCCAGCAGTTTACGACGGACTAGCGGGAGTGTGGCTGCCCAAGAGACCCAGTACTTC.

CDR3 in DNA: TGCAGCGTTGAAGATCCCCAGGGGACAGGAGCCTACGAGCAGTACTTC. Translating gives CSVEDPQGTGAYEQYF. The chain employs TRBV29-1 and TRBJ2-7; 8 bases fit TRBD1. Losses at the gene ends were 0 bases for V and 2 bases for J; bases not matched to a gene: 9. This CDR3 is 16 amino acids long. The germline gives CDR1 SQVTM, CDR2 ANQGSEA.

V and J are TRBV28 and TRBJ1-5; TRBD1 is a possible D gene (5 bases). The length of the CDR3 is 16 residues. Germline-derived CDR1 and CDR2 are MDHEN and SYDVKM. The V end lost 0 bases, the J end lost 9 bases, and 18 bases lay between the germline ends. CDR3: CASSLWTEGTQGPQHF. The CDR3 DNA sequence: TGTGCCAGCAGTTTATGGACCGAGGGAACTCAGGGGCCCCAGCATTTT. Full variable domain (remainder filled in from reference TRBV28 and TRBJ1-5): DVKVTQSSRYLVKRTGEKVFLECVQDMDHENMFWYRQDPGLGLRLIYFSYDVKMKEKGDIPEGYSVSREKKERFSLILESASTNQTSMYLCASSLWTEGTQGPQHFGDGTRLSIL.

This clone was seen just once. Here the CDR3 reads CASSLLGGSTNYEQYF. CDR3 in DNA: TGTGCCAGCAGCTTACTAGGCGGGAGTACCAACTACGAGCAGTACTTC. This rearrangement joins TRBV7-9 to TRBJ2-7; 7 nucleotides agree with TRBD2. V was pared by 2 bases and J by 3 bases, with 10 bases of the junction left unmatched. Per the germline V gene, CDR1 is SEHNR and CDR2 is FQNEAQ (reference sequence). This CDR3 is built from 16 residues.

The chain has TRBV11-2 and TRBJ1-1; 9 bases fit TRBD1. V lost 5 bases, J lost 7 bases, and 11 bases stayed unmatched. This CDR3 is built from 15 residues. Per germline, CDR1 SGHAT and CDR2 FQNNGV. CDR3 in DNA: TGTGCCAGCAGCGCGCAAACAGGGGGCTTAATTGAAGCTTTCTTT. Protein sequence: CASSAQTGGLIEAFF.

Details on this clone: At the DNA level, this CDR3 is encoded by other sequences in the same sample as well. The V and J genes are TRBV9 and TRBJ2-7; perhaps D is TRBD1 or TRBD2 (5 bases each). The CDR3 extends over 14 amino acids. Germline CDR1 and CDR2: SGDLS and YYNGEE. Trimming pared 0 bases from V and 4 bases from J, leaving 11 bases between. CDR3 nucleotide sequence: TGTGCCAGCAGCGTAGAGGGGACGCCGTACGAGCAGTACTTC. The encoded protein is CASSVEGTPYEQYF. Supplemented by reference TRBV9 and TRBJ2-7, the full variable domain reads DSGVTQTPKHLITATGQRVTLRCSPRSGDLSVYWYQQSLDQGLQFLIQYYNGEERAKGNILERFSAQQFPDLHSELNLSSLELGDSALYFCASSVEGTPYEQYFGPGTRLTVT.

This chain joins TRBV28 and TRBJ1-1, with D possibly matching TRBD1 (6 bases). V gave up 3 bases and J gave up 0 bases, with 14 bases separating them. This CDR3 comprises 16 residues. Per germline, CDR1 MDHEN and CDR2 SYDVKM. The CDR3 here is CASSFPRQDLNTEAFF. The CDR3 nucleotides are TGTGCCAGCAGTTTCCCGAGACAGGACCTGAACACTGAAGCTTTCTTT.

The V call is TRBV5-1, the J call TRBJ1-2, with D uncertain. There are 15 residues in the CDR3. Trimming stripped 0 bases from V and 4 bases from J, with 13 bases between. Germline V CDR1 and CDR2: SGHRS, YFSETQ. The DNA of the CDR3 is TGCGCCAGCAGCTTGGATACTCCTTCCCGCTATGGCTACACCTTC. Its protein is CASSLDTPSRYGYTF.

The chain joins TRBV9 to TRBJ2-2; D is uncertain. CDR1 SGDLS and CDR2 YYNGEE come from the germline V gene. This CDR3 comprises 13 residues. Trimming took 0 bases from V and 9 from J, leaving 9 bases between them. CDR3 coding DNA: TGTGCCAGCAGCGTAGAGGAATGGAGGGAGCTGTTTTTT. This encodes CASSVEEWRELFF.

The chain employs TRBV7-9 and TRBJ2-1; 11 nucleotides line up with TRBD2. Germline CDR1 and CDR2: SEHNR and FQNEAQ (reference sequence). The CDR3 consists of 16 residues. Losses at the gene ends were 5 bases for V and 8 bases for J; bases not matched to a gene: 11. CDR3 region: CASSGRTSGRRDEQFF. In DNA, the CDR3 is TGTGCCAGCAGCGGACGGACTAGCGGGCGAAGGGATGAGCAGTTCTTC.

V usage is TRBV5-1 and J usage is TRBJ2-1, with TRBD2 matching 14 bases. V lost 4 bases to trimming and J lost 10 bases; unmatched junction nucleotides: 4. The CDR3 totals 14 residues. Germline-derived CDR1 and CDR2 are SGHRS and YFSETQ. The CDR3 region is CASSTRTSGGEQFF. In DNA, the CDR3 is TGCGCCAGCAGCACCCGGACTAGCGGGGGGGAGCAGTTCTTC.

The chain has TRBV5-6 and TRBJ2-1; 10 bases agree with TRBD1. CDR3 length: 14 amino acids. Germline CDR1 SGHDT, CDR2 YYEEEE. Trimming cost V 4 bases and J 8 bases; bases outside gene matches: 6. The CDR3 loop reads CASSQGQGRDEQFF. The CDR3 DNA follows: TGTGCCAGCAGCCAGGGACAGGGGAGGGATGAGCAGTTCTTC.